A single T cell receptor (beta chain) is shown here with its context. Its target is not known. V lost 3 bases and J 6 bases, leaving 17 bases between the germline ends. In germline, CDR1 is SGHAT, CDR2 FQNNGV. CDR3 size: 16 residues. Unique molecular identifiers were used to barcode this TCRbeta library. One entry per CDR3 protein results from TCRdb running MiXCR on the PCR reads. The table shows 550,000 to 800,000 distinct CDR3 sequences, with roughly 14% occurring only once. The entry originates in a study of T-cell reconstitution after alpha-beta-depleted transplantation in children. Findings of the study overall: Surviving thymic progenitors and recipient T cells were the source of high TCRbeta diversity at day 60 in some patients. It was reported that alpha-beta T cells came from several hundred expanded graft clones (about two months after transplant). Newly made T cells mostly supplied T-cell counts and diversity one year after transplant.

The J gene is TRBJ2-2, the V gene TRBV11-2; D not resolved. The material was PBMCs, obtained before TCRalphabeta/CD19-depleted stem cell transplant. The receptor was isolated from a girl aged 2 to 10 with congenital amegakaryocytic thrombocytopenia, due to receive a stem cell transplant. The CDR3 DNA reads as TGTGCCAGCAGCTTGGGTCGGCGGACCACACCCGGGGAGCTGTTTTTT. Residues: CASSLGRRTTPGELFF.